The sequence of this T cell receptor beta chain was determined in a study of blood T cell repertoires in COVID-19. Study details: Samples representing acute and convalescent COVID-19 were sourced from the United States, Italy and Spain. The analysed material was cDNA or gDNA that came from T cells, B-cell-depleted T cells, or PBMCs.

Germline CDR1 reads LNHDA; CDR2 reads SQIVND (reference sequence). The V segment lost 7 bases and the J segment 6 bases; nucleotides outside the gene matches: 9. This CDR3 comprises 14 residues. Authors' analysis steps: Estimation of nucleated cell counts relied on the amplification of reference gene primers. The table came from immunoSEQ multiplex PCR; TCRdb's copy has only in-frame clones and leaves some out. V and J calls and clone size are as listed in that table; D and trimming were resolved from the DNA. This sample has 300,000 to 350,000 clones; roughly nine tenths occur once, and the top ten carry roughly 2.3%.

The source is a man aged 18-30 years with active or convalescent COVID-19. The sample consisted of peripheral blood. The chain recombines TRBV19 with TRBJ1-2, with 9 bases that match TRBD1. The CDR3: CASTEGQGADGYTF. As DNA, the CDR3 is TGTGCCAGTACCGAGGGACAGGGTGCCGATGGCTACACCTTC.